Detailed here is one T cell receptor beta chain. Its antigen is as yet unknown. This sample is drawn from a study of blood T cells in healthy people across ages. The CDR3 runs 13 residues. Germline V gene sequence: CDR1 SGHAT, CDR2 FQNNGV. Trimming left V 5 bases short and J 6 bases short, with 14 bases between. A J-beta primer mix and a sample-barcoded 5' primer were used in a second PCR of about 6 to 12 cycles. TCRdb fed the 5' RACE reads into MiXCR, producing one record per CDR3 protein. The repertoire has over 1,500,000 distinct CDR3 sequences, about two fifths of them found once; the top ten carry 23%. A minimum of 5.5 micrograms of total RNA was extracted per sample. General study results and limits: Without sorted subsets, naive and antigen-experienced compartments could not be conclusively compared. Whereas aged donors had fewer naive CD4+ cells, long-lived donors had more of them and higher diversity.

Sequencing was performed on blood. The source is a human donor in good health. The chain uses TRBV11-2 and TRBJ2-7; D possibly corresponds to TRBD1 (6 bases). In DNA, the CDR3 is TGTGCCAGCAGCCCCCCAGGGGTCCCCGAGCAGTACTTC. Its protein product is CASSPPGVPEQYF. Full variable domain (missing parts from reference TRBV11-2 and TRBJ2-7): EAGVAQSPRYKIIEKRQSVAFWCNPISGHATLYWYQQILGQGPKLLIQFQNNGVVDDSQLPKDRFSAERLKGVDSTLKIQPAKLEDSAVYLCASSPPGVPEQYFGPGTRLTVT.